The present T cell receptor (beta chain) was sequenced within a study of identical twins. This clonotype was recorded at least ten times. The antigen is undetermined. Study outcomes and limitations: Cord blood beta clonotypes present at high abundance carried fewer insertions; no such pattern appeared in memory repertoires.

Germline CDR1 and CDR2: SGHRS and YFSETQ. V was trimmed by 3 bases and J by 5 bases, leaving 9 bases between them. CDR3 length: 13 amino acids. TCRdb reprocessed the 5' RACE reads via MiXCR and lists one record per CDR3 protein. Of 200,000 to 250,000 distinct CDR3 sequences in the sample, 7% to 8.5% are singletons; the top ten hold under 6.5%. These data were also filed under a second study, of yellow fever vaccine responses in identical twins. From that second work: Twins' vaccine T cell responses reportedly seemed partly convergent and partly personalized.

This rearrangement joins TRBV5-1 to TRBJ2-1, with D hard to call. This clonotype originated in a woman younger than 30 in good health. The sample was CD8+ T cells sorted from blood. CDR3 in amino acids: CASSSDIHNEQFF. CDR3 sequence (DNA): TGCGCCAGCAGCTCCGACATCCACAATGAGCAGTTCTTC.